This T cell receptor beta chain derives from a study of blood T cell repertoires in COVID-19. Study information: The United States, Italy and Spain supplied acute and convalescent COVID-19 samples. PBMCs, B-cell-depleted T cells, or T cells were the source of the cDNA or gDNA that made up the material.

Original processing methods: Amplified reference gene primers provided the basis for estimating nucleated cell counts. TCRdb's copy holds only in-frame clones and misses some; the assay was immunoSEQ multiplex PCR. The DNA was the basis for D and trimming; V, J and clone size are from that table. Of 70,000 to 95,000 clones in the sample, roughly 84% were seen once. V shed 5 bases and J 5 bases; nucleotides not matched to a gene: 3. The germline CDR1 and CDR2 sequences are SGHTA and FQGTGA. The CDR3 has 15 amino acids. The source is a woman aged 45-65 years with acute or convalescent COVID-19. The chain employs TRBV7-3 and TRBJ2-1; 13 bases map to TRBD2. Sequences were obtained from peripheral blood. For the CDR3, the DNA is TGTGCCAGCAGCGCACTAGCGGGGGGGCACAATGAGCAGTTCTTC. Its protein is CASSALAGGHNEQFF.